Shown below are 24 T cell receptor beta chains from a single sample sequenced in a study of OX40 agonist ivuxolimab in advanced cancers. The assay was immunoSEQ multiplex PCR, and TCRdb's table has in-frame clones only and misses some. The sample holds several thousand clones, around 70% seen once. The specimen was CD4+ or CD8+ T cells sorted from blood, collected in a trial of the OX40 agonist ivuxolimab. These receptors originate from an adult with an advanced solid tumor such as melanoma, head and neck, liver or kidney cancer.

The table lists this clone with a count of one. This chain uses TRBV27 with TRBJ1-5; D is undetermined. This CDR3 is 13 amino acids long. Germline loops: CDR1 MNHEY, CDR2 SMNVEV (reference sequence). The V end was cut by 8 bases, the J end by 4 bases, with 12 bases between. The CDR3 reads CASGPRPNQPQHF. In nucleotides, the CDR3 is TGTGCCAGCGGGCCTCGACCGAATCAGCCCCAGCATTTT.

The CDR3 DNA sequence: TGTGCCAGTACCCTAGGGGGATCCGGCTACACCTTC. It translates to CASTLGGSGYTF. This chain uses TRBV19 with TRBJ1-2; perhaps TRBD1 as D (6 bases). Germline V gives CDR1 LNHDA, CDR2 SQIVND (reference sequence). The V gene lost 7 bases and the J gene lost 8 bases, with 14 bases spanning the gap. The CDR3 has 12 amino acids.

The chain links TRBV6-4 to TRBJ2-7; D call uncertain. V gave up 3 bases and J gave up 0 bases, with 9 bases separating them. Germline V gene sequence: CDR1 MRHNA, CDR2 SNTAGT. The CDR3 has 14 amino acids. The CDR3 DNA reads TGTGCCAGCAGTGAATTCCCTAACTCCTACGAGCAGTACTTC. Amino acids: CASSEFPNSYEQYF.

CDR3 coding DNA: TGTGCCAGCAGCCCCGGACAGGCACTGGGGTATGGCTACACCTTC. It yields the protein CASSPGQALGYGYTF. The V gene is TRBV9, the J gene TRBJ1-2; TRBD1 agrees at 7 bases. The CDR3 runs to 15 residues. V shed 4 bases and J 5 bases; nucleotides not matched to a gene: 11. Germline CDR1 is SGDLS and CDR2 is YYNGEE.

The chain employs TRBV27 and TRBJ1-2, with a weak D call TRBD1 (6 bases). Germline loops: CDR1 MNHEY, CDR2 SMNVEV (reference sequence). V was pared by 2 bases and J by 4 bases, with 14 bases between. This CDR3 is 15 amino acids long. CDR3 protein: CASSLSKGGGYGYTF. CDR3 DNA sequence: TGTGCCAGCAGTTTAAGTAAGGGAGGGGGCTATGGCTACACCTTC.

The chain joins TRBV15 to TRBJ2-3, with 7 nucleotides matching TRBD2. The trim removed 1 base at V and 2 bases at J, leaving 3 bases unmatched. Germline V gene lookup returns CDR1 LNHNV and CDR2 YYDKDF (reference sequence). This CDR3 has 15 residues. The CDR3 nucleotides read TGTGCCACCAGCAGAGGGCGGGGGTTCACAGATACGCAGTATTTT. Its protein is CATSRGRGFTDTQYF.

By share, this clone ranks as medium-sized. This sequence joins TRBV28 and TRBJ2-3, with TRBD2 identical over 13 bases. Trimming cost V 3 bases and J 4 bases; bases outside gene matches: 4. CDR3 length: 16 amino acids. The germline CDR1 and CDR2 sequences are MDHEN and SYDVKM. The CDR3 DNA reads TGTGCCAGCAGTTTCGGACTAGCGGGGGAGTCAGATACGCAGTATTTT. Protein product: CASSFGLAGESDTQYF. The variable domain in full, completed from reference TRBV28 and TRBJ2-3, reads DVKVTQSSRYLVKRTGEKVFLECVQDMDHENMFWYRQDPGLGLRLIYFSYDVKMKEKGDIPEGYSVSREKKERFSLILESASTNQTSMYLCASSFGLAGESDTQYFGPGTRLTVL.

This clone is labeled medium-sized. The chain is built from TRBV11-2 and TRBJ2-1, with TRBD2 matching 11 bases. V lost 5 bases and J lost 4; bases outside the gene matches: 4. Germline-derived CDR1 and CDR2 are SGHAT and FQNNGV. This CDR3 is 15 amino acids long. The CDR3: CASSEGLAEYNEQFF. CDR3 coding DNA: TGTGCCAGCAGCGAGGGACTAGCGGAATACAATGAGCAGTTCTTC.

The chain joins TRBV9 to TRBJ2-3; D gene unclear. Germline loops: CDR1 SGDLS, CDR2 YYNGEE. The CDR3 is made up of 14 amino acids. V gave up 1 base and J gave up 0 bases, with 6 bases separating them. Written as DNA, the CDR3 is TGTGCCAGCAGCGTATGGGCCAGCACAGATACGCAGTATTTT. Its translation: CASSVWASTDTQYF.

This clone rates as hyperexpanded. The chain recombines TRBV7-9 with TRBJ2-7; D uncertain. This CDR3 is 12 amino acids long. CDR1 and CDR2 from the germline V gene are SEHNR and FQNEAQ (reference sequence). The V end lost 1 base, the J end lost 7 bases, and 8 bases lay between the germline ends. CDR3 sequence: CASSLVLGEQYF. CDR3 in DNA: TGTGCCAGCAGCTTAGTACTGGGGGAGCAGTACTTC.

This sequence joins TRBV10-3 and TRBJ1-2; TRBD1 might be the D (6 bases). The V gene lost 7 bases and the J gene lost 0 bases, with 18 bases spanning the gap. This CDR3 is built from 16 residues. CDR1 is ENHRY and CDR2 is SYGVKD in the germline V gene. The CDR3 reads CAIKVSRGKANYGYTF. The CDR3 nucleotides read TGTGCCATCAAGGTCTCCAGGGGAAAAGCTAACTATGGCTACACCTTC.

J is TRBJ2-3 and V is TRBV19, with TRBD2 as a possible D gene (7 bases). Deletions cut 5 bases from V and 4 bases from J, with 10 bases between. This CDR3 has 13 amino acids. Germline assignment: CDR1 LNHDA and CDR2 SQIVND (reference sequence). The CDR3 is CASSRGAADTQYF. In DNA form, the CDR3 reads TGTGCCAGTAGTCGGGGGGCCGCAGATACGCAGTATTTT.

This sequence joins TRBV6-5 and TRBJ2-1; D is tentatively TRBD1 or TRBD2 (5 bases each). The germline V and J ends were trimmed by 1 base and 6 bases, with 10 bases remaining between them. The CDR3 length is 14 residues. In germline, CDR1 is MNHEY, CDR2 SVGAGI. The CDR3 region has the DNA TGTGCCAGCAGTTACTTTCGGGACGCCAATGAGCAGTTCTTC. Translated: CASSYFRDANEQFF.

A single count supports this clone. V is TRBV11-2 and J is TRBJ2-7; D is uncertain. The V end lost 1 base, the J end lost 3 bases, and 10 bases lay between the germline ends. CDR1 and CDR2 (germline): SGHAT, FQNNGV. CDR3 length: 14 amino acids. CDR3 nucleotides: TGTGCCAGCAGCTTAGGGACGGTCAGCTACGAGCAGTACTTC. Amino acids: CASSLGTVSYEQYF.

Points on this clone: One end of the junction is discordant with germline, which a read error may explain. The sample carries other DNA sequences with the same CDR3. V usage is TRBV7-9 and J usage is TRBJ2-3; D possibly matches TRBD1 or TRBD2 (5 bases each). This CDR3 spans 17 amino acids. Looked up from germline, CDR1 is SEHNR and CDR2 is FQNEAQ (reference sequence). The CDR3 DNA reads TGTGCCAGCAGCTTGGTTGAGGGGATGTGGAGCACGGATACGCAGTATTTT. This codes for CASSLVEGMWSTDTQYF.

This chain uses TRBV7-8 with TRBJ2-7, with D possibly called TRBD1 or TRBD2 (5 bases each). CDR1 and CDR2 from the germline V gene are SGHVS and FQNEAQ. The CDR3 sequence is 13 residues long. Trimming pared 2 bases from V and 4 bases from J, leaving 9 bases between. CDR3 sequence: CASSLRDPYEQYF. CDR3 sequence (DNA): TGTGCCAGCAGCTTAAGGGACCCATACGAGCAGTACTTC. The full variable domain, with the rest looked up from reference TRBV7-8 and TRBJ2-7, is GAGVSQSPRYKVAKRGQDVALRCDPISGHVSLFWYQQALGQGPEFLTYFQNEAQLDKSGLPSDRFFAERPEGSVSTLKIQRTQQEDSAVYLCASSLRDPYEQYFGPGTRLTVT.

This sequence joins TRBV5-1 and TRBJ2-1, with 9 positions matching TRBD2. The germline CDR1 and CDR2 sequences are SGHRS and YFSETQ. This CDR3 has 16 amino acids. The ends lost 1 base at V and 9 bases at J; junction bases unmatched: 11. The CDR3 loop is CASSLSGGTSSTEQFF. CDR3 bases: TGCGCCAGCAGCTTGTCGGGGGGGACTAGCTCGACTGAGCAGTTCTTC.

The chain employs TRBV7-9 and TRBJ2-5; the D call may be TRBD1 or TRBD2 (5 bases each). Trimming removed 5 bases from V and 2 bases from J, with 15 bases in between. Germline V gives CDR1 SEHNR, CDR2 FQNEAQ (reference sequence). The length of the CDR3 is 15 residues. The CDR3 DNA follows: TGTGCCAGCAGCCTACCCTCGGGGCAGCAAGAGACCCAGTACTTC. Protein sequence: CASSLPSGQQETQYF.

This clone was detected many times. Other DNA sequences in this specimen translate into the identical CDR3. The chain has TRBV7-3 and TRBJ2-5, with TRBD2 matching over 7 bases. Germline values: CDR1 SGHTA, CDR2 FQGTGA. The CDR3 length is 14 residues. The V and J ends lost 1 base and 2 bases, in that order; junction bases with no gene match: 1. The CDR3 loop reads CASSLMGGQETQYF. The CDR3 region has the DNA TGTGCCAGCAGCTTAATGGGAGGGCAAGAGACCCAGTACTTC.

This clone has a single count. This chain joins TRBV5-1 and TRBJ2-4, with TRBD2 matching 10 bases. The V and J ends lost 4 bases and 0 bases, in that order; junction bases with no gene match: 7. The CDR3 contains 17 residues. Germline assignment: CDR1 SGHRS and CDR2 YFSETQ. CDR3 nucleotides: TGCGCCAGCAGCGTAGCGGGAGGACTCGTAGCCAAAAACATTCAGTACTTC. Protein product: CASSVAGGLVAKNIQYF.

This chain joins TRBV28 and TRBJ2-1; perhaps TRBD2 as D (7 bases). Per the germline V gene, CDR1 is MDHEN and CDR2 is SYDVKM. The CDR3 is 16 residues long. Trimming pared 4 bases from V and 2 bases from J, leaving 15 bases between. CDR3 bases: TGTGCCAGCAGTTCGGGGGCGGGAGAGCCCTACAATGAGCAGTTCTTC. Amino acids: CASSSGAGEPYNEQFF.

The sample holds a few counts of this clone. This chain links TRBV6-5 with TRBJ2-2, with TRBD1 matching 7 bases. Trimming cost V 2 bases and J 4 bases; bases outside gene matches: 7. Germline V gene sequence: CDR1 MNHEY, CDR2 SVGAGI. This CDR3 has 16 residues. In DNA, the CDR3 is TGTGCCAGCAGTTACAGAGGGGGCGACTCCACCGGGGAGCTGTTTTTT. It translates to CASSYRGGDSTGELFF.

The chain employs TRBV2 and TRBJ2-3, with a weak D call TRBD1 (6 bases). Between the trimmed V and J ends, which lost 2 bases and 7 bases, there was a span of 19 bases. The length of the CDR3 is 16 residues. Germline loops: CDR1 SNHLY, CDR2 FYNNEI. The CDR3: CASSETGRGSGNTQYF. The DNA for the CDR3 is TGTGCCAGCAGTGAAACCGGCAGGGGTAGTGGAAATACGCAGTATTTT.

The chain combines TRBV4-3 with TRBJ2-1, with 11 bases matching TRBD2. CDR3 length: 15 amino acids. Per germline, CDR1 LGHNA and CDR2 YSLEER. V trimming: 2 bases; J trimming: 8 bases; junction bases outside the gene matches: 5. The CDR3 DNA follows: TGCGCCAGCAGCCAATTTACTAGCGGGAGCGATGAGCAGTTCTTC. This sequence encodes CASSQFTSGSDEQFF.